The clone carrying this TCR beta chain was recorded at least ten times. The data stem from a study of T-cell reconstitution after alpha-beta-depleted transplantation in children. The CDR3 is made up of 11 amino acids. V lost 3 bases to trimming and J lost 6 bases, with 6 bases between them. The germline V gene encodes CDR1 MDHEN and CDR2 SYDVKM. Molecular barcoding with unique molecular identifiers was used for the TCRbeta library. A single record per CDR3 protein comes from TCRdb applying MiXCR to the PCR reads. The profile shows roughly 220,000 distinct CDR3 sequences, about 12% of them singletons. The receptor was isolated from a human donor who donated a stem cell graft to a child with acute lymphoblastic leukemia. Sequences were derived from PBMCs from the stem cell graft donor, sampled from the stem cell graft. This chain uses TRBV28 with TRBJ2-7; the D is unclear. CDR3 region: CASSLVGEQYF. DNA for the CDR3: TGTGCCAGCAGTTTGGTCGGCGAGCAGTACTTC. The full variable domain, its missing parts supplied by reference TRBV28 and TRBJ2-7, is DVKVTQSSRYLVKRTGEKVFLECVQDMDHENMFWYRQDPGLGLRLIYFSYDVKMKEKGDIPEGYSVSREKKERFSLILESASTNQTSMYLCASSLVGEQYFGPGTRLTVT.